This is a list of T cell receptor beta chains from one sample in a study of OX40 agonist ivuxolimab in advanced cancers. Measured with immunoSEQ multiplex PCR; TCRdb has only the in-frame clones, and not every one. The sample shows about 21,000 clones, approximately 86% of them seen only once. The starting material was CD4+ or CD8+ T cells sorted from blood, obtained in a trial of the OX40 agonist ivuxolimab. These receptors were obtained from an adult with an advanced solid tumor such as melanoma, head and neck, liver or kidney cancer. The conserved cysteine and the conserved F or W are not part of the CDR3 here.

V: TRBV19; J: TRBJ1-3; CDR3: ASRLQDISGNTIY
V: TRBV30; J: TRBJ2-7; CDR3: AWSVIAGIFYEQY
V: TRBV7-9; J: TRBJ2-7; CDR3: ASSPPGERGAYEQY
V: TRBV7-7; J: TRBJ2-1; CDR3: ASSRQGASSYNEQF
V: TRBV5-4; J: TRBJ2-1; CDR3: ASSLPSGTYNEQF
V: TRBV6-1; J: TRBJ1-3; CDR3: ASSDRPGNTIY
V: TRBV10-3; J: TRBJ1-2; CDR3: AISESGDRYGYT
V: TRBV7-9; J: TRBJ1-1; CDR3: ASSLSEAF
V: TRBV20-1; J: TRBJ1-1; CDR3: SARRTEAF
V: TRBV19; J: TRBJ1-1; CDR3: ASSIPARRGNTEAF
V: TRBV18; J: TRBJ2-7; CDR3: ASSPYLDRDSAEQY
V: TRBV18; J: TRBJ2-7; CDR3: ASSSELDEQY
V: TRBV6-5; J: TRBJ2-2; CDR3: ASRRTGELF
V: TRBV6-1; J: TRBJ2-5; CDR3: AGGAETQY
V: TRBV27; J: TRBJ2-3; CDR3: ASSLSAWGGYSTDTQY
V: TRBV5-6; J: TRBJ2-1; CDR3: ASRSARLAGVIHEQF
V: TRBV19; J: TRBJ1-1; CDR3: ASMFTNSLNTEAF
V: TRBV5-4; J: TRBJ1-1; CDR3: ASTDSGPEAF
V: TRBV7-2; J: TRBJ1-1; CDR3: ASSLAGGMNTEAF
V: TRBV5-6; J: TRBJ2-3; CDR3: ASSLVAGTDTQY
V: TRBV11-2; J: TRBJ2-3; CDR3: ASSPGLAGGQDTQY
V: TRBV9; J: TRBJ2-7; CDR3: ASSVATSDEQY
V: TRBV27; J: TRBJ1-2; CDR3: ASGTQGAYGYT
V: TRBV27; J: TRBJ1-6; CDR3: ASSEVPWAGSPLH
V: TRBV18; J: TRBJ1-5; CDR3: ASSPRGTSNQPQH